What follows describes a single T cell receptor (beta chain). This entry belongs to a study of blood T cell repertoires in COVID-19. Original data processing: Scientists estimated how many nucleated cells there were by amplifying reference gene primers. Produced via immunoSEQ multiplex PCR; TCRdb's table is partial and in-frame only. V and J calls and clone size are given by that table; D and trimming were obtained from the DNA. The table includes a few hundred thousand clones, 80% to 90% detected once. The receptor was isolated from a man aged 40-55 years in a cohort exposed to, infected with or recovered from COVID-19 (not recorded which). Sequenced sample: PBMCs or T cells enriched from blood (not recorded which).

CDR3 loop: CASTGTGPYEQYF. The CDR3 nucleotides are TGTGCCAGCACGGGGACAGGCCCCTACGAGCAGTACTTC. The chain links TRBV28 to TRBJ2-7, with TRBD1 matching 8 bases. Trimming cost V 7 bases and J 2 bases; bases outside gene matches: 4. Germline V lookup: CDR1 MDHEN, CDR2 SYDVKM. This CDR3 has 13 residues.